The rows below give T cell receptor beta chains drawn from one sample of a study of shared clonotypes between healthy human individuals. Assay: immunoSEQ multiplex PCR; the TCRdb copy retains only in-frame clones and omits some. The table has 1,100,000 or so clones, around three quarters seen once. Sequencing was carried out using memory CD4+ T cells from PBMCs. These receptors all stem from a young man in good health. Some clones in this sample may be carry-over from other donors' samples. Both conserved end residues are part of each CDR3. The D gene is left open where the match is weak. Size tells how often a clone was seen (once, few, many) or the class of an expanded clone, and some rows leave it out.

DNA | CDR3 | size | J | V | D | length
TGTGCCAGCACCCAGGGGGCTAGGCAGTACTTC | CASTQGARQYF | . | TRBJ2-7 | TRBV6-5 | TRBD1 | 11
TGTGCCAGCAGCTCGCGGACAGGGATTTCCACTGAAGCTTTCTTT | CASSSRTGISTEAFF | . | TRBJ1-1 | TRBV5-4 | TRBD1 | 15
TGTGCCAGCAGCTTAAAAGGGGGAACTGAAGCTTTCTTT | CASSLKGGTEAFF | . | TRBJ1-1 | TRBV11-3 | . | 13
TGTGCCAGCAAATCGGGAGGAGAGACCCAGTACTTC | CASKSGGETQYF | . | TRBJ2-5 | TRBV28 | TRBD2 | 12
TGCGCCAGCAGCCCGGGCTTCTCGGAAGGCACAGATACGCAGTATTTT | CASSPGFSEGTDTQYF | . | TRBJ2-3 | TRBV4-3 | . | 16
TGTGCCAGCAGCTTAGTTGTGGGAGCGGGGGATACGCAGTATTTT | CASSLVVGAGDTQYF | . | TRBJ2-3 | TRBV7-2 | TRBD2 | 15
TGCGCCAGCAGCTCGGGAGGGACTAGCGGGAGCCCTTACGAGCAGTACTTC | CASSSGGTSGSPYEQYF | . | TRBJ2-7 | TRBV5-1 | TRBD2 | 17
TGTGCCAGCAGGCCACAGGGTCTCTATGGCTACACCTTC | CASRPQGLYGYTF | . | TRBJ1-2 | TRBV7-2 | . | 13
TGTGCCAGCGGACAGACCCAGTACTTC | CASGQTQYF | . | TRBJ2-5 | TRBV28 | . | 9
TGTGCCAGCAGCTTCTCCAGACTAGCGGGAGGGAGGTGGTTCTTC | CASSFSRLAGGRWFF | few | TRBJ2-1 | TRBV7-8 | TRBD2 | 15
TGTGCCAGCAGTTACTCGGGCGGGAGTGGCAATGAGCAGTTCTTC | CASSYSGGSGNEQFF | . | TRBJ2-1 | TRBV6-6 | TRBD2 | 15
TGTGCCATCAGCCCACCGCCCCCCTTAACCTCTGGAAACACCATATATTTT | CAISPPPPLTSGNTIYF | . | TRBJ1-3 | TRBV10-3 | . | 17
TGTGCCAGCAGTCCACAGGGGAACTATGGCTACACCTTC | CASSPQGNYGYTF | few | TRBJ1-2 | TRBV2 | TRBD1 | 13
TGTGCCAGCAGTGCCCGGGACAGGGTATATGGCTACACCTTC | CASSARDRVYGYTF | many | TRBJ1-2 | TRBV28 | TRBD1 | 14
TGCGCCAGCAGCAGGAGGAGGAGGGTTGACGAGCAGTACTTC | CASSRRRRVDEQYF | . | TRBJ2-7 | TRBV5-1 | . | 14
TGTGCCAGCAGCTTAGAAGGGACTAGCGCATACAATGAGCAGTTCTTC | CASSLEGTSAYNEQFF | few | TRBJ2-1 | TRBV11-3 | TRBD2 | 16
TGTGCCAGCAATCCTCCGGGCAGGAACACTGAAGCTTTCTTT | CASNPPGRNTEAFF | . | TRBJ1-1 | TRBV6-5 | . | 14
TGCAGTGCTTGGGGACTAGATACTTACACCTTC | CSAWGLDTYTF | . | TRBJ1-2 | TRBV20-1 | . | 11
TGTGCCAGCAGCCAAGGGCGGAAGAACACCGGGGAGCTGTTTTTT | CASSQGRKNTGELFF | . | TRBJ2-2 | TRBV5-4 | . | 15
TGTGCCAGCAGTCGGACGGCAAGCACAGATACGCAGTATTTT | CASSRTASTDTQYF | . | TRBJ2-3 | TRBV27 | . | 14
TGTGCCAGCAGAAGACAGGGGTTAAACACCGGGGAGCTGTTTTTT | CASRRQGLNTGELFF | . | TRBJ2-2 | TRBV5-4 | TRBD1 | 15
TGTGCCAGCTTCTCGGGCTTCCCTCCTTCCGGGGAGCTGTTTTTT | CASFSGFPPSGELFF | once | TRBJ2-2 | TRBV2 | . | 15
TGTGCCAGCAGCTTAGTCGGGCAGGGGAGCGCCTACGAGCAGTACTTC | CASSLVGQGSAYEQYF | . | TRBJ2-7 | TRBV7-9 | . | 16
TGTGCCAGCAGGTCTCCCGGGAGGGAGAACACCGGGGAGCTGTTTTTT | CASRSPGRENTGELFF | once | TRBJ2-2 | TRBV27 | TRBD2 | 16
TGTGCCAGCAGCCAACTGACTAGCGGGAACACCGGGGAGCTGTTTTTT | CASSQLTSGNTGELFF | once | TRBJ2-2 | TRBV4-2 | TRBD2 | 16
TGTGCCAGCAGTAGGGACGGCTATCAGCCCCAGCATTTT | CASSRDGYQPQHF | . | TRBJ1-5 | TRBV6-6 | . | 13
TGTGCCAGCCTATTGGGCCAGGGTCTAGGAGGGGGGGCCAACGTCCTGACTTTC | CASLLGQGLGGGANVLTF | . | TRBJ2-6 | TRBV2 | . | 18
TGTGCCAGCAGCTTGCAGGGCACCGGGGAGCTGTTTTTT | CASSLQGTGELFF | . | TRBJ2-2 | TRBV7-3 | . | 13
TGCGCCAGCAGCCTGATGGGCAACTATGGCTACACCTTC | CASSLMGNYGYTF | . | TRBJ1-2 | TRBV5-1 | . | 13
TGCGCCAGCAGCTTGACCCGGGACAGGGCCTACAATGAGCAGTTCTTC | CASSLTRDRAYNEQFF | . | TRBJ2-1 | TRBV5-1 | TRBD1 | 16
TGTGCCAGCAGTTTAGGGAGCCCTTTCTTT | CASSLGSPFF | few | TRBJ1-1 | TRBV28 | . | 10
TGTGCCAGCAGCGTAGCCCCGACTGGTCGAGGAAAGGAGACCCAGTACTTC | CASSVAPTGRGKETQYF | . | TRBJ2-5 | TRBV9 | . | 17
TGTGCCAGCAGCAGAACAGACTATGGCTACACCTTC | CASSRTDYGYTF | . | TRBJ1-2 | TRBV5-5 | . | 12
TGTGCCAGCAGCCAGTGGGGGCGCCGACATGGCTACACCTTC | CASSQWGRRHGYTF | . | TRBJ1-2 | TRBV4-2 | . | 14
TGTGCCAGCAGTATTAACTCGTTCTCCGGGACTAGAGGAACCGGGGAGCTGTTTTTT | CASSINSFSGTRGTGELFF | . | TRBJ2-2 | TRBV2 | TRBD2 | 19
TGTGCCAGCAGCTTAGAACCCAGGGCCCACGAGCAGTACTTC | CASSLEPRAHEQYF | . | TRBJ2-7 | TRBV7-2 | . | 14
TGTGCCAGCGTCGTGGACGGCTTAGCCGAGCAGTACTTC | CASVVDGLAEQYF | . | TRBJ2-7 | TRBV27 | . | 13
TGTGCCAGCAGTGGGGGACCCGGTGGGCCCCAGCATTTT | CASSGGPGGPQHF | . | TRBJ1-5 | TRBV28 | . | 13
TGTGCCAGCAGCCAACTTTTGGGACGGGGTGCGAACACTGAAGCTTTCTTT | CASSQLLGRGANTEAFF | . | TRBJ1-1 | TRBV7-9 | . | 17
TGTGCCAGCAGTGGCCAGGGTACGCAGTATTTT | CASSGQGTQYF | . | TRBJ2-3 | TRBV6-1 | . | 11
TGTGCCAGCGGCGGACTAGCGGGAGATTTAGAGACCCAGTACTTC | CASGGLAGDLETQYF | . | TRBJ2-5 | TRBV7-3 | TRBD2 | 15
TGCGCCAGCAGTCCGGGACATCTAGGACCCTACGAGCAGTACTTC | CASSPGHLGPYEQYF | . | TRBJ2-7 | TRBV5-1 | . | 15
TGTGCCAGCAGTTTGACTAGCGGGAGTTCCCCCGCCGGGGAGCTGTTTTTT | CASSLTSGSSPAGELFF | . | TRBJ2-2 | TRBV27 | TRBD2 | 17